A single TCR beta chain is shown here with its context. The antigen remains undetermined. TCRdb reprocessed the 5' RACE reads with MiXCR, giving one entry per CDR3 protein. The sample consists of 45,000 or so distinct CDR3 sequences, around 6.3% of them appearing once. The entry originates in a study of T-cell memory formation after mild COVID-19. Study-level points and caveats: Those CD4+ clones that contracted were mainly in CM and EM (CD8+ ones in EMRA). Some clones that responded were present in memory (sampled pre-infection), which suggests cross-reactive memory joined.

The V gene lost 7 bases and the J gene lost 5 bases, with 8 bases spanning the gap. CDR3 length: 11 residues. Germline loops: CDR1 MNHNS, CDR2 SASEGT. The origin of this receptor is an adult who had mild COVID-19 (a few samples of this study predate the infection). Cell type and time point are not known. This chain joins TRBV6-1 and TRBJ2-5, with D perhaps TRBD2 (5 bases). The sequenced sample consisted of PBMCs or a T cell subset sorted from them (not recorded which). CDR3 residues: CASTRAETQYF. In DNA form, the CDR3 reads TGTGCCAGCACGAGGGCGGAGACCCAGTACTTC.